This TCR beta chain originates from a study of cytomegalovirus exposure and HLA in healthy donors. Clones were read by immunoSEQ multiplex PCR, and TCRdb kept only the in-frame ones, dropping some. The sample lists 240,000 or so clones; approximately 86% were seen once. Per germline, CDR1 MNHEY and CDR2 SVGAGI. The V segment lost 6 bases and the J segment 11 bases; nucleotides outside the gene matches: 4. CDR3 length: 11 residues. The receptor was isolated from a woman aged 25 to 45 in good health and CMV-seropositive. J is TRBJ1-1 and V is TRBV6-5; 9 bases are a match to TRBD1. What was sequenced was PBMCs. CDR3 amino acids: CASSLDRGAFF. CDR3 in DNA: TGTGCCAGCAGCCTAGACAGGGGGGCTTTCTTT.